This T cell receptor (beta chain) derives from a study of molecular identifiers for immune sequencing clone quantification. Study results and caveats: Spiked TCR RNA from one Jurkat cell reportedly showed up when mixed among one million naive cells.

V was pared by 0 bases and J by 11 bases, with 7 bases between. CDR1 KGHDR and CDR2 SFDVKD come from the germline V gene. CDR3 length: 12 amino acids. With RNA at 10%, 30% or 50%, naive CD8 libraries came from roughly 18,000 to 920,000 sorted cells. The table lists this clonotype with many counts. Its antigen is currently unknown. TCRdb passed the PCR reads through MiXCR, listing each CDR3 protein once. The sample records 50,000 to 70,000 distinct CDR3 sequences, less than 20% being singletons. Material for sequencing was naive CD8+ T cells from blood, with Jurkat cell RNA spiked in. Sample subset: FACS-sorted CD8+CD4-CCR7+CD45RA+ naive T cells. This clonotype was sampled from a human donor in good health. Some libraries in this study had Jurkat cell RNA spiked in. The chain uses TRBV24-1 and TRBJ1-5; a possible D gene is TRBD1 (5 bases). Written as DNA, the CDR3 is TGTGCCACCAGTGATTTGGGCAGGGCCCAGCATTTT. It specifies CATSDLGRAQHF.